The 7 T cell receptor beta chains below were found in one sample sequenced in a study of Graves' ophthalmopathy and Graves' hyperthyroidism. Amplification targeted the TCR beta CDR3 regions, with RNA transcripts as the source material. An opening RT-PCR round employed HTBI primers and preceded a second-round multiplex PCR. TCRdb fed the multiplex PCR reads into MiXCR, producing one record per CDR3 protein. The table has roughly 1.1 million distinct CDR3 sequences, about 40% seen once; the top ten hold around 10%. The sequenced sample consisted of peripheral blood or thyroid tissue (not recorded which). The receptors were sampled from an adult man with Graves' hyperthyroidism.

This clonotype was counted at least ten times. The CDR3 loop reads CASSASFYGYTF. The CDR3, as DNA: TGTGCCAGCAGTGCGAGCTTCTATGGCTACACCTTC. J is TRBJ1-2 and V is TRBV9; no clear D gene. Germline V CDR1 and CDR2: SGDLS, YYNGEE. V was pared by 5 bases and J by 4 bases, with 9 bases between. CDR3 length: 12 amino acids.

The V gene is TRBV27, the J gene TRBJ2-7; 7 bases map to TRBD2. The V gene's germline CDR1 is MNHEY and CDR2 SMNVEV (reference sequence). With 4 bases clipped from V and 2 bases from J, the junction kept 8 bases outside the gene matches. This CDR3 has 15 amino acids. CDR3 DNA sequence: TGTGCCAGCAGTTGGGAGCTAGCGGTACCCTACGAGCAGTACTTC. This codes for CASSWELAVPYEQYF.

The rearrangement links TRBV15 to TRBJ1-1; no reliable D call. The CDR3 consists of 12 residues. Germline CDR1 reads LNHNV; CDR2 reads YYDKDF (reference sequence). The V gene lost 1 base and the J gene lost 11 bases, with 11 bases spanning the gap. CDR3 DNA: TGTGCCACCAGCAGAGGAACGGGCACGGCTTTCTTT. It codes for CATSRGTGTAFF.

This clonotype was detected ten times or more. The chain uses TRBV7-8 and TRBJ2-7; a possible D gene is TRBD1 (6 bases). V dropped 5 bases and J dropped 3 bases, with 17 bases sitting between them. CDR1 and CDR2 from the germline V gene are SGHVS and FQNEAQ. The CDR3 has 15 residues. CDR3 in DNA: TGTGCCAGCAGCAAGACTACAGGGCTGGGCTACGAGCAGTACTTC. Its translation is CASSKTTGLGYEQYF.

This clonotype occurred many times. V is TRBV12-3 or TRBV12-4 and J is TRBJ2-5; 7 bases map to TRBD1. The CDR3 has 14 residues. V lost 7 bases and J lost 4; bases outside the gene matches: 9. Here the CDR3 reads CASTDLNRGETQYF. The DNA for the CDR3 is TGTGCCAGCACTGATCTCAACAGGGGAGAGACCCAGTACTTC.

This clonotype was seen a few times. The chain links TRBV24-1 to TRBJ1-4; 10 positions agree with TRBD1. The V gene's germline CDR1 is KGHDR and CDR2 SFDVKD. Unmatched junction bases numbered 2, after V lost 2 bases and J lost 6 bases. This CDR3 has 15 residues. This CDR3 is CATSDSGQGHEKLFF. In DNA form, the CDR3 reads TGTGCCACCAGTGATTCGGGACAGGGGCATGAAAAACTGTTTTTT.

The count of this clonotype is one. This chain connects TRBV10-3 to TRBJ1-5; 10 bases line up with TRBD1. CDR3 size: 15 residues. With 4 bases clipped from V and 9 bases from J, the junction kept 9 bases outside the gene matches. Germline CDR1 is ENHRY and CDR2 is SYGVKD. In nucleotides, the CDR3 is TGTGCCATCAGTGTGGGACAGGGGCCTGGATGGCCCCAGCATTTT. This translates into CAISVGQGPGWPQHF.